These 6 T cell receptor beta chains were all obtained from the same sample, sequenced in a study of T cell repertoires in cytomegalovirus infection. One entry per CDR3 protein results from TCRdb running MiXCR on the reads. The table lists 560,000 or so distinct CDR3 sequences, approximately 15% of them singletons. Sequencing used CD8+ T cells from PBMCs. These receptors all stem from a human donor in good health (CMV status not recorded). Some clones in this sample may be carry-over from other donors' samples.

The chain joins TRBV27 to TRBJ1-1; D gene unclear. Germline values: CDR1 MNHEY, CDR2 SMNVEV (reference sequence). The CDR3 has 15 amino acids. Trimming stripped 5 bases from V and 0 bases from J, with 13 bases between. The CDR3 nucleotides read TGTGCCAGCAGTACCCCGACCGGGTTGAACACTGAAGCTTTCTTT. It codes for CASSTPTGLNTEAFF.

This chain joins TRBV7-3 and TRBJ2-6; TRBD1 matches at 9 bases. Trimming took 10 bases from V and 4 from J; bases not matched to a gene: 8. The germline V gene has CDR1 SGHTA and CDR2 FQGTGA. This CDR3 has 15 residues. CDR3 DNA sequence: TGTGCCACCAGGACAGGGGATGGGGGGGCCAACGTCCTGACTTTC. As protein: CATRTGDGGANVLTF.

This clonotype has more than one count but fewer than ten. The chain couples TRBV9 to TRBJ2-1, with 7 bases that match TRBD2. The V segment lost 6 bases and the J segment 7 bases; nucleotides outside the gene matches: 13. The germline V gene has CDR1 SGDLS and CDR2 YYNGEE. This CDR3 region has 15 residues. CDR3: CASTPGGSQSNEQFF. Written as DNA, the CDR3 is TGTGCCAGCACGCCGGGAGGCAGTCAGTCGAATGAGCAGTTCTTC.

This chain joins TRBV9 and TRBJ2-3; 14 bases are shared with TRBD2. The CDR3 length is 16 residues. The ends lost 3 bases at V and 5 bases at J; junction bases unmatched: 5. CDR1 is SGDLS and CDR2 is YYNGEE in the germline V gene. CDR3 residues: CASSARLAGGQDTQYF. The CDR3, as DNA: TGTGCCAGCAGCGCCAGACTAGCGGGGGGGCAAGATACGCAGTATTTT.

This clonotype was seen a handful of times. The chain joins TRBV30 to TRBJ2-3; possibly TRBD1 or TRBD2 for D (5 bases each). Trimming removed 3 bases from V and 5 bases from J, with 15 bases in between. Germline V gene lookup returns CDR1 GTSNPN and CDR2 SVGIG (reference sequence). The CDR3 totals 14 residues. The CDR3 bases are TGTGCCTGGAGCTCAACAGGACTTGGAGATACGCAGTATTTT. It yields the protein CAWSSTGLGDTQYF.

This clonotype has more than one count but fewer than ten. This chain links TRBV27 with TRBJ2-7, with D possibly TRBD2 on 5 matching bases. Germline-derived CDR1 and CDR2 are MNHEY and SMNVEV (reference sequence). CDR3 length: 13 amino acids. The V and J ends lost 6 bases and 3 bases respectively, with 12 bases between them. The CDR3 sequence: CASRLVPHYEQYF. CDR3 in DNA: TGTGCCAGCAGACTAGTACCCCACTACGAGCAGTACTTC.